The 17 T cell receptor beta chains below all came from one sample that was sequenced in a study of T cell responses to AZD1222 COVID-19 vaccine. Data came from immunoSEQ multiplex PCR; TCRdb stores just in-frame clones and leaves some out. The top ten hold about 16% of the sample, which has roughly 120,000 clones, 70% to 90% seen once. Specimen: peripheral blood, collected 28 days after the second AZD1222 dose. The receptors here all came from an adult who received the AZD1222 COVID-19 vaccine.

The rearrangement links TRBV27 to TRBJ1-1, with D perhaps matching TRBD1 (5 bases). Between the trimmed V and J ends, which lost 2 bases and 1 base, there was a span of 8 bases. CDR3 size: 14 residues. Germline loops: CDR1 MNHEY, CDR2 SMNVEV (reference sequence). CDR3 in DNA: TGTGCCAGCAGTTTAGGAGGGACGAACACTGAAGCTTTCTTT. Its translation is CASSLGGTNTEAFF.

The rearrangement links TRBV6-5 to TRBJ2-3; no clear D gene. V lost 10 bases, J lost 2 bases, and 13 bases lay in between. The CDR3 sequence is 13 residues long. The germline V gene encodes CDR1 MNHEY and CDR2 SVGAGI. CDR3 DNA: TGTGCCACCTCGGGCAGTTACACAGATACGCAGTATTTT. The encoded protein is CATSGSYTDTQYF.

The rearrangement links TRBV25-1 to TRBJ2-3, with 11 bases aligning to TRBD2. V lost 6 bases, J lost 4 bases, and 3 bases stayed unmatched. Germline V gene data show CDR1 as MGHDK and CDR2 as SYGVNS. CDR3 length: 14 residues. CDR3 amino acids: CASSLAGGPDTQYF. DNA of the CDR3: TGTGCCAGCAGCCTAGCGGGAGGACCAGATACGCAGTATTTT.

The chain is built from TRBV5-8 and TRBJ1-3, with 8 bases identical to TRBD1. Germline V gene lookup returns CDR1 SGHTS and CDR2 YDEGEE. The J segment lost 3 bases and the V segment lost 3 bases, leaving 5 bases of the junction unmatched. CDR3 size: 15 residues. The CDR3 region has the DNA TGTGCCAGCAGCTGGCCAGGGGGCCTTGGAAACACCATATATTTT. Amino acid sequence: CASSWPGGLGNTIYF.

The rearrangement uses TRBV5-6 and TRBJ2-7; 7 nucleotides match TRBD1. Germline CDR1 and CDR2: SGHDT and YYEEEE. The CDR3 length is 14 residues. The V gene end was trimmed by 4 bases and the J gene end by 6 bases; junction bases not matched to a gene: 10. CDR3 sequence reads: CASSRNRGWLEQYF. The CDR3 coding sequence is TGTGCCAGCAGCCGAAACAGGGGTTGGCTCGAGCAGTACTTC.

This clone was detected once. This rearrangement joins TRBV3-1 (or the pseudogene TRBV3-2) to TRBJ2-5, with 7 bases identical to TRBD1. The germline V gene encodes CDR1 LGHDT and CDR2 YNNKEL (reference sequence). V was clipped by 5 bases and J by 1 base; unmatched bases: 7. The CDR3 has 15 residues. This chain's CDR3 is CASSGPGTVQETQYF. CDR3 coding DNA: TGTGCCAGCAGCGGTCCCGGGACAGTCCAAGAGACCCAGTACTTC.

This chain connects TRBV6-5 to TRBJ2-7, with 10 positions matching TRBD1. Germline CDR1 reads MNHEY; CDR2 reads SVGAGI. This CDR3 has 16 amino acids. Trimming at V came to 0 bases and at J to 6 bases, leaving 8 bases not matched to a gene. The CDR3 reads CASSYSRTGGLSEQYF. CDR3 bases: TGTGCCAGCAGTTACTCCCGGACAGGGGGATTAAGCGAGCAGTACTTC.

The rearrangement links TRBV28 to TRBJ1-4; 9 bases map to TRBD1. V was clipped by 8 bases and J by 4 bases; unmatched bases: 11. CDR3 length equals 16 residues. CDR1 MDHEN and CDR2 SYDVKM come from the germline V gene. The CDR3 bases are TGTGCCAGCGTACAGGGGGCGGCGGTAGTTAATGAAAAACTGTTTTTT. Residues: CASVQGAAVVNEKLFF.

This chain joins TRBV2 and TRBJ2-7, with D maybe TRBD2 (6 bases). Germline V gene sequence: CDR1 SNHLY, CDR2 FYNNEI. The ends were cut back, 4 bases at V and 3 bases at J, with 19 bases in the middle. This CDR3 has 16 amino acids. The CDR3 here is CASSALEAGLNYEQYF. The CDR3 DNA sequence: TGTGCCAGCAGTGCCCTCGAGGCGGGGCTAAACTACGAGCAGTACTTC.

V gene TRBV27 combines with J gene TRBJ1-4; 11 bases line up with TRBD1. Germline CDR1 and CDR2: MNHEY and SMNVEV (reference sequence). V shed 4 bases, J shed 8 bases, and the junction held 12 bases outside the gene matches. The CDR3 runs to 17 residues. The CDR3 DNA reads TGTGCCAGCAGTTCAATAGGGACAGGGGGGCCTCGGGAAAAACTGTTTTTT. Amino acids: CASSSIGTGGPREKLFF.

The chain uses TRBV6-5 and TRBJ2-1; possible D gene TRBD2, 6 bases. Germline assignment: CDR1 MNHEY and CDR2 SVGAGI. This CDR3 comprises 12 residues. V was pared by 7 bases and J by 8 bases, with 12 bases between. The CDR3 spells CASTTPGDEQFF. The CDR3 nucleotides are TGTGCCAGCACCACCCCGGGGGATGAGCAGTTCTTC.

This clone was seen a few times. This sequence joins TRBV9 and TRBJ1-6; D not certain. The CDR3 runs to 16 residues. Germline V gives CDR1 SGDLS, CDR2 YYNGEE. V lost 0 bases to trimming and J lost 0 bases, with 7 bases between them. CDR3 amino acids: CASSVEASSYNSPLHF. CDR3 sequence (DNA): TGTGCCAGCAGCGTAGAGGCCAGCTCCTATAATTCACCCCTCCACTTT.

This chain links TRBV5-1 with TRBJ1-6, with D perhaps matching TRBD1 (5 bases). The ends were cut back, 4 bases at V and 9 bases at J, with 11 bases in the middle. The length of the CDR3 is 13 residues. Germline V CDR1 and CDR2: SGHRS, YFSETQ. CDR3 coding DNA: TGCGCCAGCAGCCTTAATACAGGTTCACCCCTCCACTTT. Protein sequence: CASSLNTGSPLHF. Full variable domain (outside the CDR3, taken from reference TRBV5-1 and TRBJ1-6): KAGVTQTPRYLIKTRGQQVTLSCSPISGHRSVSWYQQTPGQGLQFLFEYFSETQRNKGNFPGRFSGRQFSNSRSEMNVSTLELGDSALYLCASSLNTGSPLHFGNGTRLTVT.

This sequence joins TRBV6-4 and TRBJ1-1; D unclear. Trimming took off 6 bases at V and 5 bases at J, with 13 bases between the two ends. Per the germline V gene, CDR1 is MRHNA and CDR2 is SNTAGT. The CDR3 extends over 13 amino acids. Here the CDR3 reads CASRERESTEAFF. CDR3 sequence (DNA): TGTGCCAGCAGAGAACGGGAGTCGACTGAAGCTTTCTTT.

The rearrangement links TRBV18 to TRBJ1-1, with D perhaps matching TRBD1 (5 bases). Trimming took off 4 bases at V and 6 bases at J, with 12 bases between the two ends. The CDR3 contains 13 residues. Per the germline V gene, CDR1 is KGHSH and CDR2 is LQKENI. CDR3 protein: CASSRDRDSEAFF. The CDR3 DNA reads TGTGCCAGCTCACGAGACAGAGACTCTGAAGCTTTCTTT.

This chain uses TRBV5-5 with TRBJ2-1, with TRBD2 matching 9 bases. CDR3 length: 15 residues. Germline CDR1 SGHKS, CDR2 YYEKEE (reference sequence). Unmatched junction bases numbered 6, after V lost 2 bases and J lost 6 bases. The CDR3 protein is CASSFVLAGSNEQFF. The CDR3, as DNA: TGTGCCAGCAGCTTTGTCCTAGCGGGAAGCAATGAGCAGTTCTTC.

The gene calls are TRBV18 and TRBJ1-2; 11 positions match TRBD1. CDR1 is KGHSH and CDR2 is LQKENI in the germline V gene. CDR3 length: 15 amino acids. J lost 7 bases, V lost 10 bases, and 14 bases had no gene match. CDR3 nucleotides: TGTGCCACCAAGCTGGGGACAGGGGGTCGTCGTGGCTACACCTTC. The encoded protein is CATKLGTGGRRGYTF.